The 29 T cell receptor beta chains reported below all come from one sample, sequenced in a study of cytomegalovirus exposure and HLA in healthy donors. The PCR made use of 60 Vbeta and 13 Jbeta primers. Clones were read by immunoSEQ multiplex PCR, and TCRdb kept only the in-frame ones, dropping some. The sample lists around 150,000 clones; around 76% were seen once. Source material: PBMCs. Receptors originate from a girl between 10 and 17 years old in good health and CMV-seropositive.

This clone occurred a few times. The chain couples TRBV6-1 to TRBJ1-2; D perhaps matches TRBD1 (6 bases). Trimming pared 0 bases from V and 8 bases from J, leaving 19 bases between. This CDR3 is 16 amino acids long. Germline values: CDR1 MNHNS, CDR2 SASEGT. The CDR3 DNA sequence: TGTGCCAGCAGTGAAGCCGGACTGCGGGGGGCTGGGGGCTACACCTTC. Translating it yields CASSEAGLRGAGGYTF.

The rearrangement joins TRBV28 to TRBJ1-2; TRBD1 aligns across 8 bases. Trimming took 6 bases from V and 4 from J; bases not matched to a gene: 7. Germline values: CDR1 MDHEN, CDR2 SYDVKM. The CDR3 extends over 14 amino acids. The CDR3 coding sequence is TGTGCCAGCAGAAGGGACAGGTCCTTCTATGGCTACACCTTC. It translates to CASRRDRSFYGYTF.

The CDR3 nucleotides read TGTGCCAGCAGGGGACAGGGTTCCTCAGTCAATGAGCAGTTCTTC. Translated, it gives CASRGQGSSVNEQFF. This chain connects TRBV2 to TRBJ2-1, with 9 bases matching TRBD1. V was clipped by 6 bases and J by 6 bases; unmatched bases: 9. Germline assignment: CDR1 SNHLY and CDR2 FYNNEI. This CDR3 has 15 amino acids.

The V gene is TRBV7-3, the J gene TRBJ2-5, with 12 bases fitting TRBD2. The germline V gene has CDR1 SGHTA and CDR2 FQGTGA. J gave up 4 bases and V 5 bases, and 2 bases lay outside the gene matches. The length of the CDR3 is 14 residues. The CDR3 DNA reads as TGTGCCAGCAGCCCTAGCGGGGGGGGAGAGACCCAGTACTTC. Amino acids: CASSPSGGGETQYF. Complete variable domain (other parts from reference TRBV7-3 and TRBJ2-5): GAGVSQTPSNKVTEKGKYVELRCDPISGHTALYWYRQSLGQGPEFLIYFQGTGAADDSGLPNDRFFAVRPEGSVSTLKIQRTERGDSAVYLCASSPSGGGETQYFGPGTRLLVL.

This chain links TRBV5-4 with TRBJ2-7; the match to TRBD2 covers 16 bases. CDR1 is SGHNT, CDR2 YYREEE, per germline (reference sequence). CDR3 size: 17 residues. With 4 bases clipped from V and 2 bases from J, the junction kept 6 bases outside the gene matches. CDR3 region: CASSPGLAGGVTYEQYF. Here the CDR3 DNA reads TGTGCCAGCAGCCCGGGACTAGCGGGGGGGGTAACCTACGAGCAGTACTTC.

The gene calls are TRBV10-2 and TRBJ2-1, with 9 positions matching TRBD2. Germline values: CDR1 WSHSY, CDR2 SAAADI. V lost 3 bases and J lost 8; bases outside the gene matches: 11. The CDR3 length is 16 residues. CDR3: CASSDLVGLADDEQFF. The CDR3 DNA is TGCGCCAGCAGTGATTTGGTGGGACTAGCAGATGATGAGCAGTTCTTC.

This clone was detected only a few times. CDR3 sequence (DNA): TGTGCCAGCAGTTCTCCCGGGGCTGAAGCTTTCTTT. Translating gives CASSSPGAEAFF. The V gene is TRBV25-1, the J gene TRBJ1-1; no reliable D call. This CDR3 is 12 amino acids long. Germline assignment: CDR1 MGHDK and CDR2 SYGVNS. V was cut by 5 bases and J by 6 bases, with 10 bases left in between.

The chain employs TRBV28 and TRBJ1-4, with D unresolved. This CDR3 contains 13 residues. Germline CDR1 reads MDHEN; CDR2 reads SYDVKM. V was shortened by 3 bases and J by 7 bases, with 9 bases between the two germline ends. CDR3 sequence: CASSFEGIEKLFF. The CDR3 DNA sequence: TGTGCCAGCAGTTTCGAGGGAATTGAAAAACTGTTTTTT.

The rearrangement joins TRBV28 to TRBJ2-7, with D unclear. This CDR3 is 14 amino acids long. With 6 bases removed from V and 6 bases from J, the gap between germline ends came to 18 bases. Germline V gene lookup returns CDR1 MDHEN and CDR2 SYDVKM. The CDR3 sequence: CASSRVDTLVEQYF. The CDR3 DNA follows: TGTGCCAGCAGCCGCGTCGATACTCTTGTCGAGCAGTACTTC.

This chain uses TRBV10-2 with TRBJ1-5; weak D call: TRBD1 (5 bases). CDR3 size: 13 residues. Germline V CDR1 and CDR2: WSHSY, SAAADI. Trimming pared 10 bases from V and 6 bases from J, leaving 16 bases between. The CDR3 here is CAIVVWGSQPQHF. DNA of the CDR3: TGCGCCATCGTCGTGTGGGGCTCTCAGCCCCAGCATTTT.

The DNA for the CDR3 is TGTGCCAGCAGTGCGGGGACAGCTTACAATCAGCCCCAGCATTTT. Translation gives CASSAGTAYNQPQHF. The chain has TRBV6-5 and TRBJ1-5; TRBD1 aligns across 7 bases. The CDR3 runs to 15 residues. Germline lookup yields CDR1 MNHEY and CDR2 SVGAGI. V trimming: 5 bases; J trimming: 3 bases; junction bases outside the gene matches: 7.

The table lists this clone with a count of one. The J gene is TRBJ2-2, the V gene TRBV28, with no clear D. The CDR3 has 12 amino acids. Trimming took off 7 bases at V and 2 bases at J, with 5 bases between the two ends. Germline values: CDR1 MDHEN, CDR2 SYDVKM. The CDR3 loop is CASTTNTGELFF. The DNA for the CDR3 is TGTGCCAGCACCACTAACACCGGGGAGCTGTTTTTT.

V usage is TRBV30 and J usage is TRBJ2-7; TRBD1 is a possible D gene (6 bases). Trimming cost V 3 bases and J 4 bases, with 10 bases left between them. CDR3 length equals 12 residues. CDR1 and CDR2 (germline): GTSNPN, SVGIG (reference sequence). The CDR3 nucleotides are TGTGCCTGGAGCGAGACAGGATACGAGCAGTACTTC. Amino acid sequence: CAWSETGYEQYF.

This clone was counted a single time. The genes are TRBV19 and TRBJ1-2, with D unresolved. This CDR3 is 14 amino acids long. CDR1 and CDR2 from the germline V gene are LNHDA and SQIVND (reference sequence). V shed 0 bases and J shed 8 bases, with 13 bases lying between them. CDR3 in amino acids: CASSIELRVGGYTF. The CDR3 DNA reads TGTGCCAGTAGTATAGAGCTGAGGGTCGGCGGCTACACCTTC.

The CDR3: CASNEALSPYEQYF. CDR3 bases: TGTGCCAGCAACGAGGCACTTTCTCCCTACGAGCAGTACTTC. This chain links TRBV28 with TRBJ2-7, with unresolved D. The CDR3 is 14 amino acids. Trimming removed 7 bases at V and 2 bases at J, with 15 bases between. The V gene's germline CDR1 is MDHEN and CDR2 SYDVKM.

The V call is TRBV12-5, the J call TRBJ2-2, with 7 bases identical to TRBD2. The CDR3 covers 13 residues. Germline CDR1 and CDR2: LGHNT and FRNRAP. With 11 bases clipped from V and 8 bases from J, the junction kept 11 bases outside the gene matches. CDR3 residues: CASQAGSSGELFF. CDR3 coding DNA: TGTGCTTCCCAAGCGGGATCATCTGGGGAGCTGTTTTTT.

The chain joins TRBV5-4 to TRBJ2-3; no definite D call. Germline-derived CDR1 and CDR2 are SGHNT and YYREEE (reference sequence). The V and J ends lost 0 bases and 5 bases respectively, with 10 bases between them. This CDR3 comprises 14 residues. In DNA, the CDR3 is TGTGCCAGCAGCTTGGGTCGGGTGGGAGATACGCAGTATTTT. Translation: CASSLGRVGDTQYF.

The chain carries TRBV9 and TRBJ2-3; 7 bases match TRBD2. The germline gives CDR1 SGDLS, CDR2 YYNGEE. This CDR3 contains 14 residues. The V gene end was trimmed by 3 bases and the J gene end by 2 bases; junction bases not matched to a gene: 3. CDR3 amino acids: CASSGGGYTDTQYF. CDR3 DNA: TGTGCCAGCAGCGGCGGGGGATACACAGATACGCAGTATTTT. Based on the CDR3 plus reference TRBV9 and TRBJ2-3, the full variable domain is DSGVTQTPKHLITATGQRVTLRCSPRSGDLSVYWYQQSLDQGLQFLIQYYNGEERAKGNILERFSAQQFPDLHSELNLSSLELGDSALYFCASSGGGYTDTQYFGPGTRLTVL.

This clone was observed a single time. This chain joins TRBV19 and TRBJ1-5; D perhaps matches TRBD1 (5 bases). V gave up 2 bases and J gave up 3 bases, with 14 bases separating them. Germline V gene sequence: CDR1 LNHDA, CDR2 SQIVND (reference sequence). There are 16 residues in the CDR3. CDR3 in DNA: TGTGCCAGTAGTATATTGGGGCACCCTAACAATCAGCCCCAGCATTTT. Translated, it gives CASSILGHPNNQPQHF.

This clone came up a few times. This chain links TRBV9 with TRBJ2-5; D might be TRBD2 (6 bases). The CDR3 totals 15 residues. The V and J ends lost 0 bases and 2 bases respectively, with 11 bases between them. Germline V lookup: CDR1 SGDLS, CDR2 YYNGEE. The CDR3 nucleotides are TGTGCCAGCAGCGTAGGGGGACTTTTACAAGAGACCCAGTACTTC. Its protein product is CASSVGGLLQETQYF.

The chain joins TRBV27 to TRBJ2-1; TRBD2 matches at 7 bases. Germline V gives CDR1 MNHEY, CDR2 SMNVEV (reference sequence). The CDR3 contains 14 residues. Losses at the gene ends were 7 bases for V and 9 bases for J; bases not matched to a gene: 12. CDR3 amino acids: CASTPVAASGEQFF. For the CDR3, the DNA is TGTGCCAGCACCCCAGTCGCGGCTAGCGGTGAGCAGTTCTTC.

This clone was picked up a small number of times. CDR3 in DNA: TGTGCCAGCAGTCGGGATGGCGACACTGAAGCTTTCTTT. Its translation is CASSRDGDTEAFF. The chain joins TRBV27 to TRBJ1-1; no firm D call. This CDR3 spans 13 amino acids. V was trimmed by 5 bases and J by 3 bases, leaving 10 bases between them. Per the germline V gene, CDR1 is MNHEY and CDR2 is SMNVEV (reference sequence).

This clone has only one observation. The chain carries TRBV18 and TRBJ1-5; 9 bases line up with TRBD1. The V segment lost 2 bases and the J segment 4 bases; nucleotides outside the gene matches: 12. The germline gives CDR1 KGHSH, CDR2 LQKENI. This CDR3 region has 18 residues. CDR3 bases: TGTGCCAGCTCACCAAAGGACAGGGGTCCGACTCTAAATCAGCCCCAGCATTTT. It is translated as CASSPKDRGPTLNQPQHF.

The gene calls are TRBV10-3 and TRBJ1-2, with D hard to call. Germline values: CDR1 ENHRY, CDR2 SYGVKD. Deletions cut 10 bases from V and 4 bases from J, with 19 bases between. The CDR3 is made up of 14 amino acids. CDR3 in DNA: TGTGCCACCTCAAGCCCGTCACCAAGCTATGGCTACACCTTC. This translates into CATSSPSPSYGYTF.

V usage is TRBV30 and J usage is TRBJ2-4, with TRBD1 as a possible D gene (5 bases). Trimming removed 5 bases at V and 7 bases at J, with 21 bases between. This CDR3 is 15 amino acids long. Looked up from germline, CDR1 is GTSNPN and CDR2 is SVGIG (reference sequence). CDR3 in amino acids: CAWQRIPDSRNIQYF. The CDR3 DNA sequence: TGTGCCTGGCAAAGGATACCTGACAGTCGGAACATTCAGTACTTC.

This chain uses TRBV27 with TRBJ2-1; a weak D match, TRBD2 (6 bases). Trimming took off 8 bases at V and 0 bases at J, with 8 bases between the two ends. Per germline, CDR1 MNHEY and CDR2 SMNVEV (reference sequence). The CDR3 has 13 residues. In DNA form, the CDR3 reads TGTGCCAGCGGACTACGCTCCTACAATGAGCAGTTCTTC. Protein sequence: CASGLRSYNEQFF.

The gene calls are TRBV6-1 and TRBJ2-5, with D unresolved. Germline CDR1 MNHNS, CDR2 SASEGT. Trimming cost V 2 bases and J 2 bases, with 9 bases left between them. The CDR3 covers 14 residues. The CDR3 nucleotides are TGTGCCAGCAGTGAACGTACGGTACAAGAGACCCAGTACTTC. Residues: CASSERTVQETQYF.

The chain couples TRBV6-1 to TRBJ2-1; maybe TRBD1 (5 bases). The length of the CDR3 is 14 residues. Germline V gene sequence: CDR1 MNHNS, CDR2 SASEGT. V was shortened by 6 bases and J by 0 bases, with 9 bases between the two germline ends. CDR3 protein: CASRGPLSYNEQFF. Written as DNA, the CDR3 is TGTGCCAGCAGGGGGCCCCTCTCCTACAATGAGCAGTTCTTC.

This clone has only one observation. The chain is built from TRBV7-2 and TRBJ2-3; D not resolved. The ends were cut back, 7 bases at V and 4 bases at J, with 9 bases in the middle. Per germline, CDR1 SGHTA and CDR2 FQGNSA. The CDR3 covers 12 residues. The CDR3 nucleotides read TGTGCCAGCACCTGGTCGGCAGATACGCAGTATTTT. It translates to CASTWSADTQYF.